This TCR beta chain originates from a study of T cell clones after liver transplantation. The table came from immunoSEQ multiplex PCR; TCRdb's copy has only in-frame clones and leaves some out. Here the sample spans approximately 65,000 clones, about 91% being singletons. Study conclusions and caveats: Graft donor-reactive T cells may have migrated into the graft rather than being deleted. The donor-reactive repertoire was only partly measurable in two subjects, lacking donor cells.

The table lists this clone with a count of one. Its antigen is undetermined. Trimming removed 0 bases from V and 2 bases from J, with 8 bases in between. The CDR3 extends over 15 amino acids. Germline CDR1 and CDR2: LNHNV and YYDKDF (reference sequence). The chain has TRBV15 and TRBJ1-3; the D gene is possibly TRBD1 (6 bases). The TCR originated in a human patient who received a liver transplant. The graft donor may have contributed some T cells. The sample here was CD4+ T cells from blood, taken approximately 25 months after liver transplant. This CDR3 is CATSRDRGTGNTIYF. CDR3 nucleotides: TGTGCCACCAGCAGAGATAGGGGGACTGGAAACACCATATATTTT.